This paragraph covers one TCR beta chain sequence. In the original analysis: Cell counts per sample came from amplifying reference gene primers. Only in-frame clones appear in the TCRdb table, and some are missing; sequencing was by immunoSEQ multiplex PCR. The DNA gave D and trimming, while V, J and clone size come from that table. The repertoire has hundreds of thousands of clones, approximately 91% of them found once; the top ten carry about 8.5%. This sample stems from a study of blood T cell repertoires in COVID-19. Study in general: The origin of the acute and convalescent COVID-19 samples was the United States, Italy and Spain. Sample material is recorded as cDNA or gDNA derived from T cells, B-cell-depleted T cells, or PBMCs.

The J segment lost 0 bases and the V segment lost 1 base, leaving 6 bases of the junction unmatched. The CDR3 contains 17 residues. CDR1 is SGHTA and CDR2 is FQGTGA in the germline V gene. The chain carries TRBV7-3 and TRBJ1-1, with 9 positions matching TRBD1. The receptor comes from a man aged 18 to 30 with active or convalescent COVID-19. The specimen was peripheral blood. The CDR3 loop is CASSLRPGTGMNTEAFF. DNA of the CDR3: TGTGCCAGCAGCTTAAGGCCCGGGACAGGGATGAACACTGAAGCTTTCTTT. The full variable domain, completed using reference TRBV7-3 and TRBJ1-1, is GAGVSQTPSNKVTEKGKYVELRCDPISGHTALYWYRQSLGQGPEFLIYFQGTGAADDSGLPNDRFFAVRPEGSVSTLKIQRTERGDSAVYLCASSLRPGTGMNTEAFFGQGTRLTVV.